This T cell receptor (beta chain) was identified during a study of shared clonotypes between healthy human individuals. This CDR3 contains 12 residues. Germline V gene lookup returns CDR1 MDHEN and CDR2 SYDVKM. V was cut by 10 bases and J by 0 bases, with 9 bases left in between. Positively selected for CCR7, the CD45RO-negative cells used as naive CD8 cells excluded terminally differentiated effector memory CD45RA+ cells. Study donors comprised healthy, HIV-negative adults devoid of recent acute infection or vaccination. This table comes from immunoSEQ multiplex PCR, and its TCRdb copy is limited to in-frame clones, with some not included. The table has about 750,000 clones, 80% to 95% seen once.

Sequenced: naive CD8+ T cells sorted from blood. This TCR was sampled from a man aged 25 to 40 in good health. The V and J genes are TRBV28 and TRBJ2-5; D not resolved. The CDR3 nucleotides are TGTGCCACCTACGACTACCAAGAGACCCAGTACTTC. Translated: CATYDYQETQYF.